The text below deals with one T cell receptor (beta chain). Authors' analysis steps: Amplification of reference gene primers was used by the study to estimate nucleated cell counts. Method: immunoSEQ multiplex PCR; TCRdb's copy keeps in-frame clones and lacks some. Clonal size and the V and J genes are those of that table, whereas D and trimming came from the DNA. The table lists about 71,000 clones, roughly 80% of them singletons. This sample is part of a study of blood T cell repertoires in COVID-19. Turning to the study itself: COVID-19 samples from acute and convalescent phases originated in the United States, Italy and Spain.

CDR1 is GTSNPN, CDR2 SVGIG, per germline (reference sequence). The length of the CDR3 is 16 residues. J lost 1 base, V lost 0 bases, and 6 bases had no gene match. Input material: peripheral blood. This receptor was identified in a man between 65 and 85 years old with acute or convalescent COVID-19. The chain carries TRBV30 and TRBJ1-5; TRBD1 matches at 7 bases. In DNA form, the CDR3 reads TGTGCCTGGAGTGTACAAGGGGGCCTCAGCAATCAGCCCCAGCATTTT. Its translation is CAWSVQGGLSNQPQHF.